This TCR beta chain was sequenced in a study of blood T cell repertoires in COVID-19. CDR1 is MDHEN, CDR2 SYDVKM, per germline. Between the trimmed V and J ends, which lost 7 bases and 4 bases, there was a span of 19 bases. The CDR3 runs to 15 residues. Individuals aged about 18 to 95 years were recruited from approximately 24 US areas. Participants' own reports of clinical history determined their cohort assignment. Some clones are missing from TCRdb's copy, which holds only in-frame ones; the method was immunoSEQ multiplex PCR. Of 490,000 or so clones listed, approximately 86% are singletons. The sequence was collected from a woman aged 60 to 75 who had recovered from COVID-19. The source material was PBMCs or T cells enriched from blood (not recorded which). This rearrangement joins TRBV28 to TRBJ1-2, with D perhaps matching TRBD1 (5 bases). CDR3 sequence: CASNSPEAGGYGYTF. DNA for the CDR3: TGTGCCAGCAATTCCCCGGAAGCGGGGGGCTATGGCTACACCTTC.